These T cell receptor beta chains were read from a single sample in a study of blood T cell repertoires in COVID-19. Profiled with immunoSEQ multiplex PCR; TCRdb holds only in-frame clones, not every one. This table holds 250,000 to 350,000 clones, roughly 87% found once. The sample comprised peripheral blood. The receptors here all came from a man aged 18 to 29 with active or convalescent COVID-19. Both conserved end residues are part of each CDR3. D genes are given only for firm matches. Clone size is not always given. Where it is, it says once, few, many or a class for expanded clones.

-	13	TRBV25-1	TRBJ2-7	-	CASSEVRSYEQYF	TGTGCCAGCAGTGAGGTCCGGTCCTACGAGCAGTACTTC
-	14	TRBV6-5	TRBJ1-4	-	CASISRGTNEKLFF	TGTGCCAGCATAAGCAGGGGAACTAATGAAAAACTGTTTTTT
-	14	TRBV10-3	TRBJ1-1	-	CAISSAGYPLEAFF	TGTGCCATCTCGTCCGCGGGTTATCCCCTTGAAGCTTTCTTT
TRBD2	16	TRBV15	TRBJ2-7	-	CATSRGLAGGPEEQYF	TGTGCCACCAGCAGGGGACTAGCGGGAGGGCCGGAAGAGCAGTACTTC
-	13	TRBV18	TRBJ2-7	-	CASSPFSAYEQYF	TGTGCCAGCTCACCATTTTCTGCCTACGAGCAGTACTTC
TRBD1	15	TRBV5-1	TRBJ2-7	-	CASSLDGTGLEEQYF	TGCGCCAGCAGCTTGGATGGGACAGGGCTAGAGGAGCAGTACTTC
-	13	TRBV7-9	TRBJ2-5	once	CASSGAGSETQYF	TGTGCCAGCAGTGGTGCGGGGTCGGAGACCCAGTACTTC
-	15	TRBV7-9	TRBJ2-1	-	CASSYYKTGFDEQFF	TGTGCCAGCAGCTACTACAAAACAGGGTTCGATGAGCAGTTCTTC
-	12	TRBV3-1/TRBV3-2	TRBJ2-1	-	CASSRRKNEQFF	TGTGCCAGCAGCCGGAGAAAAAATGAGCAGTTCTTC
TRBD2	15	TRBV11-1	TRBJ2-7	few	CASSSPPSGSYEQYF	TGTGCCAGCAGCTCCCCGCCTAGCGGGAGCTACGAGCAGTACTTC
-	15	TRBV2	TRBJ1-3	-	CASLSQGLSGNTIYF	TGTGCCAGCCTGAGTCAGGGACTCTCTGGAAACACCATATATTTT
-	14	TRBV11-2	TRBJ1-6	-	CASSLGRFNSPLHF	TGTGCCAGCAGCTTAGGCAGGTTTAATTCACCCCTCCACTTT
-	18	TRBV12-2	TRBJ2-3	once	CASRLPPISGGAIDTQYF	TGTGCAAGTCGCTTACCCCCTATTAGCGGGGGGGCGATCGATACGCAGTATTTT
-	13	TRBV19	TRBJ1-2	few	CASSHEAFYGYTF	TGTGCCAGTAGTCACGAGGCCTTCTATGGCTACACCTTC
TRBD2	16	TRBV7-9	TRBJ2-1	-	CASSQTLSGVINEQFF	TGTGCCAGCAGCCAGACCTTGAGCGGGGTCATAAATGAGCAGTTCTTC
TRBD1	15	TRBV5-6	TRBJ1-5	-	CASSLGQGENQPQHF	TGTGCCAGCAGCTTGGGGCAGGGGGAAAATCAGCCCCAGCATTTT
TRBD1	13	TRBV3-1/TRBV3-2	TRBJ1-1	-	CASSSQGATEAFF	TGTGCCAGCAGCTCACAGGGGGCGACTGAAGCTTTCTTT
TRBD2	18	TRBV3-1/TRBV3-2	TRBJ2-7	-	CASSQSLIGLAGGYEQYF	TGTGCCAGCAGCCAATCCCTCATCGGACTAGCGGGGGGATATGAGCAGTACTTC
-	15	TRBV7-9	TRBJ2-5	few	CASSSPTLPQETQYF	TGTGCCAGCAGCTCCCCTACCTTGCCCCAAGAGACCCAGTACTTC
TRBD1	13	TRBV29-1	TRBJ1-4	-	CSARTGSNEKLFF	TGCAGCGCAAGGACAGGCTCTAATGAAAAACTGTTTTTT
TRBD2	15	TRBV19	TRBJ2-5	-	CASTNEGLAAETQYF	TGTGCCAGTACCAATGAAGGACTAGCGGCGGAGACCCAGTACTTC
-	13	TRBV5-4	TRBJ1-1	few	CASNINMNTEAFF	TGTGCCAGCAACATCAACATGAACACTGAAGCTTTCTTT
TRBD2	15	TRBV5-1	TRBJ2-7	-	CASSLASGWVNEQYF	TGCGCCAGCAGCTTGGCTAGCGGGTGGGTCAACGAGCAGTACTTC
-	16	TRBV4-1	TRBJ1-6	-	CASSHITGSYNSPLHF	TGCGCCAGCAGCCACATAACAGGGTCCTATAATTCACCCCTCCACTTT
-	14	TRBV23-1	TRBJ1-1	few	CASSQPSLGTEAFF	TGCGCCAGCAGTCAACCATCGCTAGGCACTGAAGCTTTCTTT
TRBD1	17	TRBV27	TRBJ1-2	once	CASSETGGAGLFYGYTF	TGTGCCAGCAGTGAGACAGGGGGCGCCGGTCTGTTCTATGGCTACACCTTC